These T cell receptor beta chains were read from a single sample in a study of T cell repertoires in aging, cancer and after chemotherapy. Via MiXCR, TCRdb re-called the multiplex PCR reads, giving one row per CDR3 protein. The sample shows about 19,000 distinct CDR3 sequences, 30% to 45% of them seen only once. Sequencing used blood. The receptors here all came from a human donor with a solid tumor. CDR3s include the opening cysteine and the closing phenylalanine or tryptophan. D genes are given only for firm matches. Size is stated for part of the rows, as once, few or many counts, or as a class when the clone is expanded.

clone_size d_call j_call v_call cdr3_nt cdr3_aa
few NA TRBJ2-2 TRBV6-6 TGTGCCAGCAGCCGGACTCCGGAGAGGACCGGGGAGCTGTTTTTT CASSRTPERTGELFF
few TRBD2 TRBJ2-2 TRBV5-1 TGCGCCAGCAGCTTGACTAGCGACACCGGGGAGCTGTTTTTT CASSLTSDTGELFF
NA NA TRBJ2-2 TRBV24-1 TGTGCCACCAGTGGAAGTCAGCGAGACACCGGGGAGCTGTTTTTT CATSGSQRDTGELFF
medium-sized TRBD2 TRBJ2-1 TRBV6-2/TRBV6-3 TGTGCCAGCAGTTCGAGCGGGAGGGCCCACAATGAGCAGTTCTTC CASSSSGRAHNEQFF
NA NA TRBJ2-7 TRBV19 TGTGCCAGTAGTCGTGACCGACTACGAGAGCAGTACTTC CASSRDRLREQYF
NA NA TRBJ1-4 TRBV7-9 TGTGCCAGCACTGGGGTGGGCGGCGATGAAAAACTGTTTTTT CASTGVGGDEKLFF
few TRBD1 TRBJ2-7 TRBV5-6 TGTGCCAGCAGCCCGGACAGGAACTACGAGCAGTACTTC CASSPDRNYEQYF
NA NA TRBJ2-7 TRBV15 TGTGCCACCAGCAGTCTCGCCCCTACGTTTACCTACGAGCAGTACTTC CATSSLAPTFTYEQYF
NA TRBD2 TRBJ2-1 TRBV19 TGTGCCAGTAGTCCTAGCGGGAGGGCCAGCTATGAGCAGTTCTTC CASSPSGRASYEQFF
NA NA TRBJ1-5 TRBV12-3/TRBV12-4 TGTGCCAGCAGTTTTCTGGGATATAGCAATCAGCCCCAGCATTTT CASSFLGYSNQPQHF
NA NA TRBJ1-6 TRBV7-9 TGTGCCAGCAGCCCAACGAGGGGAGGTAATTCACCCCTCCACTTT CASSPTRGGNSPLHF
NA TRBD1 TRBJ1-1 TRBV18 TGTGCCAGCTCACTAAATCCCCCGACAGGGGCCGGAGCTTTCTTT CASSLNPPTGAGAFF
NA NA TRBJ2-6 TRBV7-2 TGTGCCAGCAGCTTAGGGGCCGGGGGGGCCAACGTCCTGACTTTC CASSLGAGGANVLTF
few NA TRBJ2-2 TRBV6-1 TGTGCCAGCAGTGAAGCGCCTTTCAGGGCCGGGGAGCTGTTTTTT CASSEAPFRAGELFF
few NA TRBJ2-1 TRBV6-2/TRBV6-3 TGTGCCAGCACAAACGATAGGGGAAGGGACACCGCTCGTTCCAATGAGCAGTTCTTC CASTNDRGRDTARSNEQFF
NA NA TRBJ1-1 TRBV11-1 TGTGCCAGCAGCTTAGAATGGATCACTGAAGCTTTCTTT CASSLEWITEAFF
few NA TRBJ2-2 TRBV18 TGTGCCAGCTCACCAATAACAGAGAACACCGGGGAGCTGTTTTTT CASSPITENTGELFF
medium-sized NA TRBJ2-2 TRBV19 TGTGCCAGTACCTGGAGACGAACAGGCACCGGGGAGCTGTTTTTT CASTWRRTGTGELFF
few TRBD2 TRBJ2-3 TRBV12-3/TRBV12-4 TGTGCCAGCAGTTTCCTAGCGGGAGGTTTTGGGACAGATACGCAGTATTTT CASSFLAGGFGTDTQYF
few NA TRBJ1-6 TRBV10-3 TGTGCCATCAGTGAGTCCGGGGGGCCAGATAATTCACCCCTCCACTTT CAISESGGPDNSPLHF
few NA TRBJ2-5 TRBV5-5 TGTGCCAGCAGCTCCCGCCTAAACCAAGAGACCCAGTACTTC CASSSRLNQETQYF
NA NA TRBJ1-4 TRBV4-1 TGCGCCAGCAGCTCCAGAGAAAAACTGTTTTTT CASSSREKLFF
few NA TRBJ1-2 TRBV27 TGTGCCAGCAGTTTATCGGGGCTGGATGGCTACACCTTC CASSLSGLDGYTF
few NA TRBJ2-7 TRBV6-2/TRBV6-3 TGTGCCAGCAGCCCCCGGGAGAAAAACGAGCAGTACTTC CASSPREKNEQYF
NA TRBD2 TRBJ2-3 TRBV12-3/TRBV12-4 TGTGCCAGCAGTCAGACTAGCGGGAGGGCAGATACGCAGTATTTT CASSQTSGRADTQYF
NA TRBD2 TRBJ2-3 TRBV14 TGTGCCAGCAGCCCACTAGCGGGAGGCTTCACAGATACGCAGTATTTT CASSPLAGGFTDTQYF
medium-sized NA TRBJ2-5 TRBV19 TGTGCCAGCGGACAGATTTTTCAACAGACCCAGTACTTC CASGQIFQQTQYF
NA NA TRBJ1-1 TRBV12-5 TGTGCTAGTGGTTTTTGGCTTCCTGGGATGAACACTGAAGCTTTCTTT CASGFWLPGMNTEAFF
few NA TRBJ2-7 TRBV19 TGTGCCAGTAGTATCCAGGAATTCTACGAGCAGTACTTC CASSIQEFYEQYF
medium-sized TRBD2 TRBJ2-1 TRBV19 TGTGCCAGTAGTATAACTAGCGGGGCGTACAATGAGCAGTTCTTC CASSITSGAYNEQFF
NA TRBD2 TRBJ2-1 TRBV12-3/TRBV12-4 TGTGCCAGCACCTCCCTAGCGGGGGGGCTTGATGAGCAGTTCTTC CASTSLAGGLDEQFF
NA NA TRBJ1-1 TRBV19 TGTGCCAGTAGTATATCTTTTTGGGGTCCTGAAGCTTTCTTT CASSISFWGPEAFF
medium-sized TRBD1 TRBJ2-1 TRBV29-1 TGCAGCGTCGGGGGGGACAGGGGTAACTATGAGCAGTTCTTC CSVGGDRGNYEQFF
NA NA TRBJ1-2 TRBV6-2/TRBV6-3 TGTGCCAGCAGTTACGCAGGGCCGGCTGGCTACACCTTC CASSYAGPAGYTF
NA TRBD1 TRBJ1-2 TRBV20-1 TGCAGTGCCCTAGACAGGGGGCTGGACTATGGCTACACCTTC CSALDRGLDYGYTF
NA NA TRBJ2-5 TRBV5-5 TGTGCCAGCAGCTTGGGCTGGCAGCAAGAGACCCTGTACTTC CASSLGWQQETLYF
NA NA TRBJ2-5 TRBV7-9 TGTGCCAGCAGCTCAGGACAGTCGGAGACCCAGTACTTC CASSSGQSETQYF
few NA TRBJ1-1 TRBV6-5 TGTGCCAGCAGTTACTCGAAGACAGCGAACACTGAAGCTTTCTTT CASSYSKTANTEAFF
few NA TRBJ1-1 TRBV19 TGTGCCAGTAAGAACGTGAACACTGAAGCTTTCTTT CASKNVNTEAFF
few NA TRBJ1-4 TRBV30 TGTGCCTGGAGGTACGGGGCCGACCTCGAGAAACTGTTTTTT CAWRYGADLEKLFF
few NA TRBJ2-7 TRBV5-5 TGTGCCAGTAGTCAAACCGAGTTTTACGAGCAGTACTTC CASSQTEFYEQYF
NA TRBD1 TRBJ2-1 TRBV18 TGTGCCAGCTCACCAATGGGACAGGGGGGCAATGAGCAGTTCTTC CASSPMGQGGNEQFF
medium-sized TRBD2 TRBJ2-5 TRBV5-5 TGTGCCAGCAGCCTCTCGTTTGCTAGCGGGGGGCCTCAAGAGACCCAGTACTTC CASSLSFASGGPQETQYF
NA NA TRBJ1-5 TRBV5-6 TGTGCCAGCAGCTCCCAATGGACTGGGCAGCCCCAGCATTTT CASSSQWTGQPQHF
few TRBD2 TRBJ2-2 TRBV18 TGTGCCAGCTCACCGACTAGCGGGGGCCCCACCGGGGAGCTGTTTTTT CASSPTSGGPTGELFF
NA TRBD2 TRBJ2-5 TRBV5-1 TGCGCCAGCAGCCCGGGAGGTAGTGATAAAGAGACCCAGTACTTC CASSPGGSDKETQYF
NA TRBD1 TRBJ2-7 TRBV14 TGTGCCAGCAGGTCGGGACAGGGATTCCACGAGCAGTACTTC CASRSGQGFHEQYF
few NA TRBJ2-7 TRBV19 TGTGCCAGTAGTATAGCTTCAGGGACTTCCTACGAGCAGTACTTC CASSIASGTSYEQYF
NA NA TRBJ2-1 TRBV12-3/TRBV12-4 TGTGCCAGCAGTACCAGTCCAGGGGGGACCTACAATGAGCAGTTCTTC CASSTSPGGTYNEQFF
NA NA TRBJ2-4 TRBV13 TGTGCCAGCAGCTTAGGGGGGCTAGCCAAAAACATTCAGTACTTC CASSLGGLAKNIQYF
few NA TRBJ1-2 TRBV6-5 TGTGCCAGCAGTTACTTCGGGGAGAGTGGCTACACCTTC CASSYFGESGYTF
NA NA TRBJ2-3 TRBV5-1 TGCGCCAGCAGCGCCAGGGATTCAGATACGCAGTATTTT CASSARDSDTQYF